This T cell receptor beta chain originates from a study of T cell repertoires in cytomegalovirus infection. Study details: Both a matching HLA type and CMV infection were indicated by public TCR beta signatures.

V was pared by 5 bases and J by 5 bases, with 19 bases between. The CDR3 sequence is 15 residues long. Per germline, CDR1 SGHTA and CDR2 FQGTGA. Study-wide results and caveats: Clonotypes of TCR beta that were HLA-C-restricted and CMV-specific dominated the ex vivo response. People with CMV and the relevant HLA were identified by cumulative public TCR beta family frequency.

TCRdb re-analysed the reads in MiXCR, keeping a single row per CDR3 protein. In the table there are around 240,000 distinct CDR3 sequences, 22% of which are singletons. This clonotype has only a few counts. Its antigen is undetermined. The chain has TRBV7-3 and TRBJ2-7; D perhaps matches TRBD2 (7 bases). Sequenced: CD8+ T cells from PBMCs. The TCR was taken from a human donor in good health (CMV status not recorded). Some clones in this sample may be carry-over from other donors' samples. CDR3 in amino acids: CASSPFGGPGNEQYF. The DNA of the CDR3 is TGTGCCAGCAGCCCATTCGGGGGGCCCGGGAACGAGCAGTACTTC.